A single T cell receptor beta chain is shown here with its context. The antigen is not known. Clones were sequenced by immunoSEQ multiplex PCR, and TCRdb holds only the in-frame ones, with some missing. The repertoire holds about 73,000 clones, with 80% to 95% as singletons. This record comes from a study of OX40 agonist ivuxolimab in advanced cancers. Looking at the study overall: Patients achieving partial responses numbered three: one hepatocellular carcinoma case and two cutaneous melanoma cases.

The ends were cut back, 0 bases at V and 8 bases at J, with 12 bases in the middle. Germline V gives CDR1 SGHRS, CDR2 YFSETQ. The CDR3 covers 14 residues. Findings and caveats of the study: Partial responders at 0.1-3.0 mg/kg showed near-lowest clonal expansion. Averaging showed that CD8+ T cells had more expanded clones than CD4+ did. By week 6 at 0.1 to 3.0 mg/kg, blood CD4+ and CD8+ T cells had expanded clonally.

This clonotype was obtained from an adult with an advanced solid tumor such as melanoma, head and neck, liver or kidney cancer. V and J are TRBV5-1 and TRBJ2-1; D is unclear. The sample in question was CD4+ or CD8+ T cells sorted from blood, obtained in a trial of the OX40 agonist ivuxolimab. CDR3 residues: CASSLAGMGHEQFF. CDR3 nucleotides: TGCGCCAGCAGCTTGGCCGGCATGGGCCATGAGCAGTTCTTC.